This T cell receptor (beta chain) derives from a study of PD-L1 blockade in urothelial cancer. Study as a whole: Researchers looked at the blood 3 weeks (second dose) and 6 weeks after treatment began. Each blood sample yielded a median of 141,255 T cells.

Indicated time point: pretreatment peripheral blood. The germline V gene has CDR1 SEHNR and CDR2 FQNEAQ (reference sequence). Losses at the gene ends were 5 bases for V and 5 bases for J; bases not matched to a gene: 7. CDR3 length: 14 residues. Clones were sequenced by immunoSEQ multiplex PCR, and TCRdb holds only the in-frame ones, with some missing. This sample has 40,000 to 55,000 clones, with roughly 88% found just once. This chain links TRBV7-9 with TRBJ2-7, with 9 bases that match TRBD1. Material: PBMCs, obtained around atezolizumab (anti-PD-L1) treatment. This receptor was identified in a donor at least 40 years old with urothelial cancer. The chain's CDR3 is CASSPGTGINEQYF. The CDR3 bases are TGTGCCAGCAGCCCCGGGACAGGGATAAACGAGCAGTACTTC.